The subject of this entry is one T cell receptor beta chain. Its antigen remains unknown. The sample has other DNA sequences that encode this CDR3 too. This CDR3 region has 15 residues. The V gene end was trimmed by 0 bases and the J gene end by 4 bases; junction bases not matched to a gene: 3. CDR1 and CDR2 from the germline V gene are MNHEY and SVGAGI. The repertoire was sequenced with immunoSEQ multiplex PCR; TCRdb's copy has only in-frame clones and lacks some. The profile shows more than 400,000 clones, approximately 84% of them singletons. The record originates from a study of shared clonotypes between healthy human individuals. On the study more broadly: Participating donors consisted of two women and a few men aged 18 to 49.

Findings of the study overall: Sampling involved blood alone; tissue repertoires likely differ.

Samples left unsorted employed some 95 million PBMCs for genomic DNA. The sequenced sample consisted of PBMCs. This TCR was sampled from a woman in her thirties or forties in good health. Some clones in this sample may be carry-over from other donors' samples. The J gene is TRBJ1-1, the V gene TRBV6-5; 9 bases map to TRBD1. The CDR3 region has the DNA TGTGCCAGCAGTTACTCCGTGGACAGGGGCACTGAAGCTTTCTTT. It yields the protein CASSYSVDRGTEAFF.